Each of the 31 T cell receptor beta chains below was sequenced from the same sample in a study of cytomegalovirus exposure and HLA in healthy donors. The PCR made use of 60 Vbeta and 13 Jbeta primers. Using immunoSEQ multiplex PCR, the repertoire was profiled, and TCRdb retains in-frame clones only, with some absent. The table lists roughly 180,000 clones, around 80% of them singletons, with more than 1% in the top ten. Input material: PBMCs. The receptors come from a boy younger than 10 in good health and CMV-seronegative.

This chain joins TRBV6-5 and TRBJ2-3, with TRBD2 matching 11 bases. Trimming removed 1 base from V and 6 bases from J; junction bases left unmatched: 6. The germline CDR1 and CDR2 sequences are MNHEY and SVGAGI. CDR3 size: 16 residues. The CDR3 loop reads CASSYLAGGPGDTQYF. The CDR3 nucleotides read TGTGCCAGCAGTTACTTAGCGGGAGGGCCGGGTGATACGCAGTATTTT.

The chain carries TRBV9 and TRBJ2-2, with D perhaps matching TRBD2 (6 bases). The CDR3 is 17 residues long. V dropped 0 bases and J dropped 6 bases, with 18 bases sitting between them. The germline V gene encodes CDR1 SGDLS and CDR2 YYNGEE. The CDR3 spells CASSVVSGEEGAGELFF. Written as DNA, the CDR3 is TGTGCCAGCAGCGTAGTATCGGGAGAAGAGGGAGCCGGGGAGCTGTTTTTT.

J is TRBJ1-1 and V is TRBV28; tentatively, D is TRBD1 (6 bases). Trimming pared 6 bases from V and 0 bases from J, leaving 11 bases between. The CDR3 is 14 residues long. Germline-derived CDR1 and CDR2 are MDHEN and SYDVKM. CDR3 nucleotides: TGTGCCAGCAGGACAGGCCCCATGAACACTGAAGCTTTCTTT. Amino acids: CASRTGPMNTEAFF.

The chain combines TRBV2 with TRBJ2-6; TRBD1 aligns across 7 bases. The V gene's germline CDR1 is SNHLY and CDR2 FYNNEI. The trim removed 3 bases at V and 2 bases at J, leaving 4 bases unmatched. The CDR3 covers 16 residues. The CDR3 spells CASSDRQGTGANVLTF. The CDR3 DNA is TGTGCCAGCAGTGATAGACAGGGAACTGGGGCCAACGTCCTGACTTTC.

The V and J genes are TRBV6-6 and TRBJ2-3; TRBD2 might be the D (5 bases). The CDR3 extends over 14 amino acids. Germline V gene lookup returns CDR1 MNHNY and CDR2 SVGAGI (reference sequence). V shed 8 bases and J shed 1 base, with 13 bases lying between them. CDR3 sequence reads: CASLASTRTDTQYF. The DNA of the CDR3 is TGTGCCAGCCTAGCTTCCACGCGCACAGATACGCAGTATTTT.

The J gene is TRBJ2-7, the V gene TRBV5-1, with 7 nucleotides matching TRBD1. This CDR3 has 14 residues. Looked up from germline, CDR1 is SGHRS and CDR2 is YFSETQ. The V segment lost 4 bases and the J segment 5 bases; nucleotides outside the gene matches: 9. CDR3 sequence reads: CASSLATGTDEQYF. The CDR3, as DNA: TGCGCCAGCAGCCTCGCGACGGGGACAGACGAGCAGTACTTC. The complete variable domain, with remaining parts taken from reference TRBV5-1 and TRBJ2-7, reads KAGVTQTPRYLIKTRGQQVTLSCSPISGHRSVSWYQQTPGQGLQFLFEYFSETQRNKGNFPGRFSGRQFSNSRSEMNVSTLELGDSALYLCASSLATGTDEQYFGPGTRLTVT.

J is TRBJ2-1 and V is TRBV19, with 10 bases matching TRBD2. J lost 3 bases, V lost 6 bases, and 11 bases had no gene match. The CDR3 covers 17 residues. Germline lookup yields CDR1 LNHDA and CDR2 SQIVND (reference sequence). The CDR3 DNA is TGTGCCAGTAGCCCTACCGGGACTAGCGTTAGCTACAATGAGCAGTTCTTC. This gives the protein CASSPTGTSVSYNEQFF.

This chain uses TRBV5-6 with TRBJ2-1; 10 nucleotides align to TRBD2. V was clipped by 8 bases and J by 7 bases; unmatched bases: 9. The CDR3 is made up of 14 amino acids. CDR1 is SGHDT, CDR2 YYEEEE, per germline. The DNA for the CDR3 is TGTGCCAGTACGCTAGCGGGAGTTTCAAATGAGCAGTTCTTC. It codes for CASTLAGVSNEQFF.

The V call is TRBV30, the J call TRBJ1-2; 7 bases map to TRBD1. The CDR3 consists of 12 residues. The V segment lost 2 bases and the J segment 5 bases; nucleotides outside the gene matches: 2. The V gene's germline CDR1 is GTSNPN and CDR2 SVGIG (reference sequence). DNA of the CDR3: TGTGCCTGGAGTCGACAGGGATATGGCTACACCTTC. It codes for CAWSRQGYGYTF. Full variable domain (remainder filled in from reference TRBV30 and TRBJ1-2): SQTIHQWPATLVQPVGSPLSLECTVEGTSNPNLYWYRQAAGRGLQLLFYSVGIGQISSEVPQNLSASRPQDRQFILSSKKLLLSDSGFYLCAWSRQGYGYTFGSGTRLTVV.

The chain combines TRBV21-1 with TRBJ2-3; TRBD2 is the table's D call and was not checked against the DNA. TRBV21-1 constitutes a pseudogene. This CDR3 contains 10 residues. The CDR3 region has the DNA TGTGCCAGACGGAGGGCAACGCAGTATTTT. Translation: CARRRATQYF.

The rearrangement joins TRBV29-1 to TRBJ1-1; possible D gene TRBD1, 6 bases. The germline CDR1 and CDR2 sequences are SQVTM and ANQGSEA. The CDR3 is 14 residues long. The V and J ends lost 5 bases and 2 bases respectively, with 15 bases between them. The CDR3 protein is CSVPKQGPNTEAFF. The DNA of the CDR3 is TGCAGCGTTCCTAAACAGGGTCCTAACACTGAAGCTTTCTTT.

The chain couples TRBV29-1 to TRBJ1-1; D is ambiguous. CDR1 SQVTM and CDR2 ANQGSEA come from the germline V gene. This CDR3 comprises 13 residues. Trimming left V 6 bases short and J 6 bases short, with 17 bases between. CDR3 protein: CSVDLGGKAEAFF. CDR3 nucleotides: TGCAGCGTCGATTTAGGCGGTAAAGCTGAAGCTTTCTTT.

V is TRBV10-1 and J is TRBJ1-1, with 7 bases that match TRBD1. V was clipped by 6 bases and J by 3 bases; unmatched bases: 7. CDR3 length equals 14 residues. Germline assignment: CDR1 WNHNN and CDR2 SYGVQD (reference sequence). CDR3 nucleotide sequence: TGCGCCAGCAGGTCCGGGACAGCGGACACTGAAGCTTTCTTT. Translating it yields CASRSGTADTEAFF.

A few counts support this clone. J is TRBJ1-1 and V is TRBV30; 7 bases align to TRBD1. The CDR3 has 12 amino acids. V lost 5 bases to trimming and J lost 1 base; unmatched junction nucleotides: 1. Germline V gene lookup returns CDR1 GTSNPN and CDR2 SVGIG (reference sequence). CDR3 protein: CAWWTGNTEAFF. CDR3 bases: TGTGCCTGGTGGACAGGGAACACTGAAGCTTTCTTT.

This rearrangement joins TRBV28 to TRBJ1-2; 7 bases fit TRBD1. The CDR3 is 15 amino acids. V trimming: 5 bases; J trimming: 8 bases; junction bases outside the gene matches: 14. Germline-derived CDR1 and CDR2 are MDHEN and SYDVKM. The CDR3 here is CASSQPNQGVGGYTF. The CDR3 coding sequence is TGTGCCAGCAGTCAGCCCAATCAGGGGGTAGGAGGCTACACCTTC.

The chain joins TRBV5-1 to TRBJ2-3, with D unclear. CDR1 is SGHRS, CDR2 YFSETQ, per germline. The CDR3 consists of 16 residues. V lost 0 bases to trimming and J lost 1 base, with 12 bases between them. CDR3 amino acids: CASSLGNQAGTDTQYF. DNA for the CDR3: TGCGCCAGCAGCTTGGGGAACCAGGCCGGCACAGATACGCAGTATTTT.

The table lists this clone with a few counts. In nucleotides, the CDR3 is TGTGCCAGTAGTATAGGGCCGACAGGCGGGAGCAATCAGCCCCAGCATTTT. Its protein is CASSIGPTGGSNQPQHF. The genes are TRBV19 and TRBJ1-5; D possibly corresponds to TRBD1 (6 bases). The CDR3 totals 17 residues. Trimming left V 1 base short and J 1 base short, with 14 bases between. Germline V gene data show CDR1 as LNHDA and CDR2 as SQIVND (reference sequence).

The gene calls are TRBV6-5 and TRBJ1-1; no reliable D call. Trimming took 5 bases from V and 6 from J, leaving 13 bases between them. CDR3 length: 13 amino acids. Germline V gene data show CDR1 as MNHEY and CDR2 as SVGAGI. This chain's CDR3 is CASSAPGIAEAFF. CDR3 bases: TGTGCCAGCAGTGCCCCGGGGATCGCTGAAGCTTTCTTT.

The chain is built from TRBV18 and TRBJ2-2; 8 bases line up with TRBD1. Germline CDR1 KGHSH, CDR2 LQKENI. The CDR3 is made up of 16 amino acids. After removal of 3 bases from V and 5 bases from J, the junction contained 8 bases not matched to a gene. CDR3 loop: CASSPLQGDGTGELFF. Written as DNA, the CDR3 is TGTGCCAGCTCACCGCTACAGGGGGACGGGACCGGGGAGCTGTTTTTT.

This chain links TRBV29-1 with TRBJ2-3, with TRBD2 matching over 15 bases. The V gene's germline CDR1 is SQVTM and CDR2 ANQGSEA. J gave up 12 bases and V 2 bases, and 6 bases lay outside the gene matches. This CDR3 contains 14 residues. CDR3 sequence reads: CSVEPPGLAGGQYF. CDR3 in DNA: TGCAGCGTTGAACCGCCGGGACTAGCGGGAGGTCAGTATTTT.

J is TRBJ2-5 and V is TRBV5-4; 14 bases are a match to TRBD2. The J call is doubtful: the DNA matches TRBJ2-7 better. Germline CDR1 and CDR2: SGHNT and YYREEE (reference sequence). The CDR3 sequence is 15 residues long. The CDR3 DNA is TGTGCCAGCAGCTTGGGGGGACTAGCGGGAGACGAGCAGTACTTC. Its translation is CASSLGGLAGDEQYF.

The rearrangement joins TRBV28 to TRBJ2-1; D remains unclear. V was shortened by 5 bases and J by 7 bases, with 9 bases between the two germline ends. The CDR3 sequence is 12 residues long. The germline V gene has CDR1 MDHEN and CDR2 SYDVKM. This chain's CDR3 is CASSPAENEQFF. The CDR3 nucleotides are TGTGCCAGCAGTCCCGCGGAGAATGAGCAGTTCTTC.

The V call is TRBV15, the J call TRBJ2-1; 9 nucleotides line up with TRBD2. Germline V lookup: CDR1 LNHNV, CDR2 YYDKDF (reference sequence). The CDR3 runs 16 residues. The V segment lost 0 bases and the J segment 6 bases; nucleotides outside the gene matches: 6. The CDR3 region has the DNA TGTGCCACCAGCAGAGATGGGAGCGGGAGGCCCAATGAGCAGTTCTTC. It translates to CATSRDGSGRPNEQFF.

CDR3 sequence reads: CASSLAGAGGPKTQYF. The CDR3 nucleotides are TGTGCCAGCAGCCTTGCCGGGGCGGGAGGGCCGAAGACCCAGTACTTC. The chain employs TRBV27 and TRBJ2-5; 9 nucleotides agree with TRBD2. V dropped 6 bases and J dropped 6; count of bases not matched to a gene: 14. This CDR3 contains 16 residues. Germline values: CDR1 MNHEY, CDR2 SMNVEV (reference sequence).

V and J are TRBV5-6 and TRBJ2-1; 7 nucleotides line up with TRBD2. V shed 1 base and J 6 bases; nucleotides not matched to a gene: 7. The CDR3 spans 15 residues. Germline loops: CDR1 SGHDT, CDR2 YYEEEE. The CDR3 is CASSLRRGVLNEQFF. The CDR3 region has the DNA TGTGCCAGCAGCTTGCGACGGGGGGTCCTCAATGAGCAGTTCTTC.

V gene TRBV7-9 combines with J gene TRBJ2-5, with 14 bases aligning to TRBD2. The trim removed 6 bases at V and 4 bases at J, leaving 10 bases unmatched. From germline, CDR1 is SEHNR and CDR2 FQNEAQ (reference sequence). The CDR3 is made up of 17 amino acids. The CDR3 sequence: CASRGLAGAQGGETQYF. DNA of the CDR3: TGTGCCAGCAGGGGACTAGCGGGAGCGCAGGGGGGAGAGACCCAGTACTTC.

This clone has more than one count but fewer than ten. DNA of the CDR3: TGTGCCAGTAATCGACCCTCGACAGGGGTTAACTATGGCTACACCTTC. Its translation is CASNRPSTGVNYGYTF. The chain uses TRBV19 and TRBJ1-2; 8 bases match TRBD1. CDR1 is LNHDA, CDR2 SQIVND, per germline (reference sequence). V lost 7 bases, J lost 1 base, and 11 bases stayed unmatched. This CDR3 has 16 residues. The complete variable domain, with remaining parts taken from reference TRBV19 and TRBJ1-2, reads DGGITQSPKYLFRKEGQNVTLSCEQNLNHDAMYWYRQDPGQGLRLIYYSQIVNDFQKGDIAEGYSVSREKKESFPLTVTSAQKNPTAFYLCASNRPSTGVNYGYTFGSGTRLTVV.

V is TRBV30 and J is TRBJ1-2; D possibly corresponds to TRBD1 (6 bases). This CDR3 is built from 12 residues. CDR1 is GTSNPN, CDR2 SVGIG, per germline (reference sequence). V lost 5 bases, J lost 2 bases, and 9 bases lay in between. CDR3 DNA sequence: TGTGCCTGGGCACAGGGCAACTATGGCTACACCTTC. Amino acid sequence: CAWAQGNYGYTF.

The chain joins TRBV6-5 to TRBJ1-2, with D possibly being TRBD1 (6 bases). The CDR3 is 14 amino acids. V shed 5 bases and J shed 2 bases, with 12 bases lying between them. CDR1 is MNHEY and CDR2 is SVGAGI in the germline V gene. CDR3 coding DNA: TGTGCCAGCAGTCCTAACAGGGCGAACTATGGCTACACCTTC. This encodes CASSPNRANYGYTF.

This clone was recorded once. V gene TRBV9 combines with J gene TRBJ1-6, with D possibly TRBD1 on 5 matching bases. Per the germline V gene, CDR1 is SGDLS and CDR2 is YYNGEE. The V end lost 0 bases, the J end lost 9 bases, and 13 bases lay between the germline ends. The CDR3 runs 15 residues. CDR3 nucleotide sequence: TGTGCCAGCAGCGTAGGTGGAGACCAGGGTTCACCCCTCCACTTT. This sequence encodes CASSVGGDQGSPLHF.

In regard to this clone: An end of the junction does not agree with germline; a read error may underlie this. The rearrangement links TRBV27 to TRBJ2-5; weak D call: TRBD1 (6 bases). Germline V CDR1 and CDR2: MNHEY, SMNVEV (reference sequence). This CDR3 region has 15 residues. CDR3 residues: CASRSPDRQEESQYF. For the CDR3, the DNA is TGTGCCAGCAGGTCCCCGGACAGACAAGAAGAGAGCCAGTACTTC.